This T cell receptor beta chain was observed in a study of blood T cell repertoires in COVID-19. CDR1 is ENHRY, CDR2 SYGVKD, per germline. The CDR3 runs to 15 residues. V trimming: 7 bases; J trimming: 3 bases; junction bases outside the gene matches: 6. TCRdb keeps only in-frame clones here, not all; method: immunoSEQ multiplex PCR. The table has under 30,000 clones, just over 90% seen once; the top ten hold over 2%. The clonotype was recovered from a man aged 45 to 65 with active COVID-19. This chain uses TRBV10-3 with TRBJ1-2, with 12 bases matching TRBD1. The specimen sequenced was peripheral blood. DNA of the CDR3: TGTGCCATCACCCCGGGACAGGGGGCCGACTATGGCTACACCTTC. It encodes CAITPGQGADYGYTF.